This T cell receptor beta chain was captured by sequencing in a study of beta chain features in type 1 diabetes. Findings and caveats of the study: There was a moderate but significant shortening of TCRB CDR3s in all four CD4+ subsets of Type 1 diabetes patients. Because the template was cDNA, high-expressing cells might be over-represented.

Since all of the isolated RNA was reverse transcribed, expressed TCRB transcripts were what got sequenced. Profiling relied on immunoSEQ multiplex PCR, and the TCRdb table lists in-frame clones only, not all of them. The sample includes 130,000 to 150,000 clones, roughly 10% of them seen just once. The sample holds a few counts of this clone. Its antigen is undetermined. The origin of this receptor is a man aged 18-30 years in good health. The sequenced material came from naive CD4+ T cells from blood.

The DNA for the CDR3 is TGTGCCAGTAGAGAACAGGGTAGCAATCAGCCCCAGCATTTT. It encodes CASREQGSNQPQHF. The chain uses TRBV19 and TRBJ1-5; D might be TRBD1 (6 bases). Germline CDR1 reads LNHDA; CDR2 reads SQIVND (reference sequence). V gave up 6 bases and J gave up 0 bases, with 9 bases separating them. This CDR3 has 14 amino acids.